This T cell receptor beta chain was found in a study of blood T cell repertoires in COVID-19. V dropped 7 bases and J dropped 3 bases, with 4 bases sitting between them. This CDR3 region has 11 residues. Looked up from germline, CDR1 is SGHTA and CDR2 is FQGNSA. Here immunoSEQ multiplex PCR was the method, and the copy in TCRdb shows in-frame clones only, minus some. Of around 74,000 clones in the sample, around 88% were seen once. The TCR originated in a man aged 30 to 39 with acute or convalescent COVID-19. The chain joins TRBV7-2 to TRBJ2-1; D unresolved. The sample comprised peripheral blood. The CDR3 DNA is TGTGCCAGCAAGAGCTACAATGAGCAGTTCTTC. It translates to CASKSYNEQFF.